This entry is about one T cell receptor beta chain. This may stem from a read error, because a much larger clone lies one nucleotide away. With iRepertoire HTBI primers and Arm-PCR of CDR3 regions, TCR beta libraries were built. TCRdb independently ran MiXCR on the multiplex PCR reads; one entry per CDR3 protein. Of roughly 520,000 distinct CDR3 sequences in the sample, around 13% are singletons; the top ten hold more than 8%. The germline V gene encodes CDR1 SQVTM and CDR2 ANQGSEA. The CDR3 is made up of 12 amino acids. This entry belongs to a study of regulatory T cells in long-lasting Graves disease. Time point of the sample: newly diagnosed GD, antithyroid drugs for less than 3 months. PBMCs provided the RNA from which the TCR library was made. The sample was also linked to a second study, of T cells in Graves' hyperthyroidism and ophthalmopathy.

The receptor comes from a woman aged 30 to 39 with Graves disease. The rearrangement links TRBV29-1 to TRBJ1-4; TRBD1 is a possible D gene (6 bases). This sample comprised peripheral blood mononuclear cells (PBMCs), obtained at new diagnosis, from a patient treated with antithyroid drugs. The CDR3 region has the DNA TGCAGCGTCGGACAGAATAATGATAAACTGTTTTTT. Its translation is CSVGQNNDKLFF. Using reference TRBV29-1 and TRBJ1-4 for the parts outside the CDR3, the full variable domain is SAVISQKPSRDICQRGTSLTIQCQVDSQVTMMFWYRQQPGQSLTLIATANQGSEATYESGFVIDKFPISRPNLTFSTLTVSNMSPEDSSIYLCSVGQNNDKLFFGSGTQLSVL.